This passage covers 11 T cell receptor beta chains from one sample sequenced in a study of PD-L1 blockade in urothelial cancer. Libraries were prepared by immunoSEQ multiplex PCR; TCRdb keeps only in-frame clonotypes and omits some of them. The table records 30,000 to 40,000 clones, around four fifths of them present only once. Time point here: pretreatment peripheral blood. The starting material was PBMCs, obtained around atezolizumab (anti-PD-L1) treatment. These receptor sequences come from a man older than 75 with urothelial cancer.

This rearrangement joins TRBV6-1 to TRBJ2-2; D unclear. In germline, CDR1 is MNHNS, CDR2 SASEGT. The V end lost 3 bases, the J end lost 5 bases, and 16 bases lay between the germline ends. The CDR3 is made up of 16 amino acids. CDR3 loop: CASSDRYGASTGELFF. The CDR3 DNA is TGTGCCAGCAGTGATCGTTATGGCGCTAGTACCGGGGAGCTGTTTTTT.

J is TRBJ1-2 and V is TRBV28; TRBD1 agrees at 7 bases. CDR3 size: 14 residues. V trimming: 5 bases; J trimming: 4 bases; junction bases outside the gene matches: 7. Germline V lookup: CDR1 MDHEN, CDR2 SYDVKM. The CDR3 loop reads CASSTRDSSYGYTF. CDR3 coding DNA: TGTGCCAGCAGTACCCGGGACAGCAGCTATGGCTACACCTTC.

This chain connects TRBV29-1 to TRBJ1-5; 7 nucleotides match TRBD1. V lost 7 bases and J lost 3; bases outside the gene matches: 9. The length of the CDR3 is 14 residues. The V gene's germline CDR1 is SQVTM and CDR2 ANQGSEA. CDR3 coding DNA: TGCAGCGCCTCCGGGACAGATCACAATCAGCCCCAGCATTTT. Residues: CSASGTDHNQPQHF.

J is TRBJ2-2 and V is TRBV5-4, with 8 bases lining up with TRBD2. The junction had 4 bases not matched to a gene; V was cut back by 1 base and J by 2 bases. CDR3 size: 16 residues. Germline assignment: CDR1 SGHNT and CDR2 YYREEE (reference sequence). CDR3 in DNA: TGTGCCAGCAGCTTGTCGAGCGGGAGAAACACCGGGGAGCTGTTTTTT. Protein: CASSLSSGRNTGELFF.

The gene calls are TRBV7-9 and TRBJ2-7; 8 nucleotides line up with TRBD1. Germline CDR1 is SEHNR and CDR2 is FQNEAQ (reference sequence). The length of the CDR3 is 12 residues. Trimming removed 9 bases from V and 3 bases from J; junction bases left unmatched: 4. The CDR3 region is CASNRGDYEQYF. CDR3 bases: TGTGCCAGTAACAGGGGGGACTACGAGCAGTACTTC. The full variable domain, in which reference TRBV7-9 and TRBJ2-7 provide the parts outside the CDR3, is DTGVSQNPRHKITKRGQNVTFRCDPISEHNRLYWYRQTLGQGPEFLTYFQNEAQLEKSRLLSDRFSAERPKGSFSTLEIQRTEQGDSAMYLCASNRGDYEQYFGPGTRLTVT.

The V gene is TRBV25-1, the J gene TRBJ1-1, with unresolved D. This CDR3 comprises 15 residues. Germline CDR1 MGHDK, CDR2 SYGVNS. Trimming pared 5 bases from V and 5 bases from J, leaving 18 bases between. CDR3 nucleotide sequence: TGTGCCAGCAGTCAAAAATGGGGAAGCGGGACTGAAGCTTTCTTT. Protein product: CASSQKWGSGTEAFF.

The genes are TRBV4-2 and TRBJ1-2; TRBD1 is a possible D gene (5 bases). The CDR3 contains 15 residues. Germline V gene lookup returns CDR1 LGHNA and CDR2 YNFKEQ. V gave up 0 bases and J gave up 4 bases, with 12 bases separating them. The CDR3 spells CASSQDREGTYGYTF. DNA for the CDR3: TGTGCCAGCAGCCAAGATCGGGAGGGGACCTATGGCTACACCTTC.

J is TRBJ2-5 and V is TRBV6-1; 7 bases are shared with TRBD1. This CDR3 contains 17 residues. CDR1 MNHNS and CDR2 SASEGT come from the germline V gene. V was pared by 4 bases and J by 5 bases, with 16 bases of the junction left unmatched. The CDR3 sequence: CASSGGWRKGATETQYF. CDR3 in DNA: TGTGCCAGCAGTGGGGGTTGGCGGAAGGGGGCAACGGAGACCCAGTACTTC.

This chain links TRBV28 with TRBJ2-3; 12 bases align to TRBD2. The ends lost 6 bases at V and 4 bases at J; junction bases unmatched: 5. Per germline, CDR1 MDHEN and CDR2 SYDVKM. The CDR3 sequence is 15 residues long. For the CDR3, the DNA is TGTGCCAGCAGCATACTAGCGGGAGGCCCAGATACGCAGTATTTT. Residues: CASSILAGGPDTQYF.

Judged by abundance, this clone is medium-sized. This chain links TRBV5-6 with TRBJ1-5; D not resolved. The CDR3 totals 15 residues. CDR1 is SGHDT and CDR2 is YYEEEE in the germline V gene. V was trimmed by 1 base and J by 0 bases, leaving 8 bases between them. The CDR3 nucleotides read TGTGCCAGCAGCTTGCACAGCTATAGCAATCAGCCCCAGCATTTT. It specifies CASSLHSYSNQPQHF.

The chain employs TRBV30 and TRBJ1-1; possible D gene TRBD1, 5 bases. CDR3 length equals 12 residues. Germline assignment: CDR1 GTSNPN and CDR2 SVGIG (reference sequence). The V and J ends lost 3 bases and 7 bases respectively, with 12 bases between them. CDR3 DNA sequence: TGTGCCTGGAGCGGGGGAAATGGTGAAGCTTTCTTT. Its translation is CAWSGGNGEAFF.